A single sample gave rise to the 11 T cell receptor beta chains below, sequenced in a study of human T cells and chemical hapten exposure. Via MiXCR, TCRdb re-called the RACE reads, giving one row per CDR3 protein. Seen here are more than 35,000 distinct CDR3 sequences, approximately 12% observed once, and the top ten hold around 2%. The time point was: patch test 3, about 24 weeks after DPC sensitization. Described treatment: therapeutic diphenylcyclopropenone sensitization with weekly scalp DPC. Someone pulled total RNA out of unfractionated whole blood. Here the sequenced sample was whole blood, taken in connection with sensitization to the hapten diphenylcyclopropenone (DPC). The receptors shown here come from a woman aged 40-49 years with alopecia areata. Some clones in this sample may be carry-over from other donors' samples.

The genes are TRBV29-1 and TRBJ1-2; possible D gene TRBD1, 6 bases. V dropped 7 bases and J dropped 5 bases, with 20 bases sitting between them. The germline V gene encodes CDR1 SQVTM and CDR2 ANQGSEA. CDR3 size: 14 residues. The CDR3, as DNA: TGCAGCGCCATGGGGGACAAAATTCAGTATGGCTACACCTTC. Translated, it gives CSAMGDKIQYGYTF.

The V and J genes are TRBV29-1 and TRBJ1-3; D remains unclear. The germline CDR1 and CDR2 sequences are SQVTM and ANQGSEA. V gave up 7 bases and J gave up 4 bases, with 8 bases separating them. The CDR3 contains 11 residues. CDR3 sequence: CSARTGNTIYF. The CDR3 DNA is TGCAGCGCCCGGACGGGAAACACCATATATTTT.

Many counts were recorded for this clonotype. This chain connects TRBV6-5 to TRBJ2-1, with 10 bases that match TRBD2. V shed 2 bases and J 3 bases; nucleotides not matched to a gene: 10. Germline values: CDR1 MNHEY, CDR2 SVGAGI. The CDR3 covers 18 residues. The CDR3 loop is CASSYGGLAGDSYNEQFF. CDR3 sequence (DNA): TGTGCCAGCAGTTACGGCGGGCTAGCGGGGGACAGCTACAATGAGCAGTTCTTC.

V usage is TRBV7-6 and J usage is TRBJ2-1; TRBD1 is a possible D gene (5 bases). Germline V gene sequence: CDR1 SGHVS, CDR2 FNYEAQ. V was cut by 5 bases and J by 7 bases, with 9 bases left in between. The CDR3 runs to 12 residues. The CDR3 reads CASSLGVNEQFF. CDR3 DNA sequence: TGTGCCAGCAGCCTAGGGGTAAATGAGCAGTTCTTC.

The rearrangement links TRBV19 to TRBJ1-2; TRBD1 matches at 9 bases. The CDR3 runs 16 residues. Trimming took 7 bases from V and 3 from J; bases not matched to a gene: 12. Germline-derived CDR1 and CDR2 are LNHDA and SQIVND (reference sequence). In DNA, the CDR3 is TGTGCCAGTACCACCAGGAGGACAGGGGCTTACTATGGCTACACCTTC. Its translation is CASTTRRTGAYYGYTF. Full variable domain (rest looked up from reference TRBV19 and TRBJ1-2): DGGITQSPKYLFRKEGQNVTLSCEQNLNHDAMYWYRQDPGQGLRLIYYSQIVNDFQKGDIAEGYSVSREKKESFPLTVTSAQKNPTAFYLCASTTRRTGAYYGYTFGSGTRLTVV.

This clonotype has more than one count but fewer than ten. The chain combines TRBV6-1 with TRBJ1-5; D might be TRBD1 (5 bases). The CDR3 contains 13 residues. Germline V gives CDR1 MNHNS, CDR2 SASEGT. Trimming left V 0 bases short and J 10 bases short, with 10 bases between. The CDR3 here is CASSEALGDPQHF. Written as DNA, the CDR3 is TGTGCCAGCAGTGAAGCGCTTGGGGACCCCCAGCATTTT.

The table lists this clonotype with a few counts. The V call is TRBV2, the J call TRBJ1-3; D might be TRBD1 (5 bases). CDR1 is SNHLY and CDR2 is FYNNEI in the germline V gene. Trimming shortened V by 6 bases and J by 0 bases, and 6 bases separated the two germline ends. The CDR3 extends over 13 amino acids. CDR3 DNA: TGTGCCAGCAGACAGGACTCTGGAAACACCATATATTTT. Translating gives CASRQDSGNTIYF.

In its sample, this clonotype was seen many times. The V and J genes are TRBV20-1 and TRBJ2-7; 13 bases line up with TRBD2. V dropped 5 bases and J dropped 8; count of bases not matched to a gene: 6. Germline V CDR1 and CDR2: DFQATT, SNEGSKA (reference sequence). The CDR3 extends over 13 amino acids. Written as DNA, the CDR3 is TGCAGTGCTGGGGGACTAGCGGGAACCCAGCAGTACTTC. It yields the protein CSAGGLAGTQQYF.

This rearrangement joins TRBV28 to TRBJ1-1, with D maybe TRBD1 (5 bases). Trimming took off 2 bases at V and 0 bases at J, with 7 bases between the two ends. The V gene's germline CDR1 is MDHEN and CDR2 SYDVKM. This CDR3 is built from 14 residues. CDR3 DNA sequence: TGTGCCAGCAGTTTAGGAGGGGTGAACACTGAAGCTTTCTTT. As protein: CASSLGGVNTEAFF.

J is TRBJ2-1 and V is TRBV29-1; the D gene is possibly TRBD1 (5 bases). The CDR3 spans 13 residues. Deletions cut 3 bases from V and 4 bases from J, with 10 bases between. Germline CDR1 and CDR2: SQVTM and ANQGSEA. The CDR3 is CSVDDDRYNEQFF. CDR3 bases: TGCAGCGTTGACGACGACAGATACAATGAGCAGTTCTTC.

This clonotype was seen at least ten times. The chain carries TRBV6-1 and TRBJ2-5, with 7 bases matching TRBD2. The CDR3 spans 15 residues. The V gene's germline CDR1 is MNHNS and CDR2 SASEGT. The V gene end was trimmed by 2 bases and the J gene end by 5 bases; junction bases not matched to a gene: 8. The CDR3 region is CASSETGLVRETQYF. The DNA for the CDR3 is TGTGCCAGCAGTGAAACCGGACTAGTACGTGAGACCCAGTACTTC.